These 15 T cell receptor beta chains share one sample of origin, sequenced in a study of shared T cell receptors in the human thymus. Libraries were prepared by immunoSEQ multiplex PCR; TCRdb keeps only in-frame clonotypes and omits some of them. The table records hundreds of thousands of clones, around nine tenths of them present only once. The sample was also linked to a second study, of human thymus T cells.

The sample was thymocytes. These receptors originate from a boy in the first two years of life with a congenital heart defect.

In DNA form, the CDR3 reads TGTGCCAGCAGTTTTTGGGACAGGGGCGGCACCGGGGAGCTGTTTTTT. Translation: CASSFWDRGGTGELFF. The chain couples TRBV28 to TRBJ2-2, with 10 bases that match TRBD1. CDR3 length equals 16 residues. CDR1 is MDHEN and CDR2 is SYDVKM in the germline V gene. Trimming cost V 3 bases and J 4 bases; bases outside gene matches: 5. Full variable domain (outside the CDR3, taken from reference TRBV28 and TRBJ2-2): DVKVTQSSRYLVKRTGEKVFLECVQDMDHENMFWYRQDPGLGLRLIYFSYDVKMKEKGDIPEGYSVSREKKERFSLILESASTNQTSMYLCASSFWDRGGTGELFFGEGSRLTVL.

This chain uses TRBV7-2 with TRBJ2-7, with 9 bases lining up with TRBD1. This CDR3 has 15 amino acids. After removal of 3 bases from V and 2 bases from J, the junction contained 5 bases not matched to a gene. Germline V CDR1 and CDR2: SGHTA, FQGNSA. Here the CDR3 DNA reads TGTGCCAGCAGCTTGCCCGGGACAGGGCCCTACGAGCAGTACTTC. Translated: CASSLPGTGPYEQYF.

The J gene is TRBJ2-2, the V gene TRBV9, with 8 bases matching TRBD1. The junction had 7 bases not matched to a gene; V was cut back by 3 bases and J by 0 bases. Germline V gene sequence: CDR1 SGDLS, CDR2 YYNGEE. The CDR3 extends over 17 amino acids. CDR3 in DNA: TGTGCCAGCAGCGCCCGTGGGACAGGCGCGAACACCGGGGAGCTGTTTTTT. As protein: CASSARGTGANTGELFF.

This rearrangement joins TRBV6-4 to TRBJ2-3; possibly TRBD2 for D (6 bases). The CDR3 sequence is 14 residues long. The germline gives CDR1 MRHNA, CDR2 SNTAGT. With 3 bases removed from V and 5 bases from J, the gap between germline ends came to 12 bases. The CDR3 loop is CASSDREAGDTQYF. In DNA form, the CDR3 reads TGTGCCAGCAGTGATAGGGAGGCGGGAGATACGCAGTATTTT.

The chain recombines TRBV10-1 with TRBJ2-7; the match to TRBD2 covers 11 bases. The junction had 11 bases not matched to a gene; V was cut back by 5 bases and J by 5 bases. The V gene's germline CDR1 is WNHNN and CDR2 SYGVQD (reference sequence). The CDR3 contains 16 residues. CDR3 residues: CASSLSDSGRAHEQYF. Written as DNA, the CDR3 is TGCGCCAGCAGTCTCAGTGATAGCGGGAGGGCCCACGAGCAGTACTTC.

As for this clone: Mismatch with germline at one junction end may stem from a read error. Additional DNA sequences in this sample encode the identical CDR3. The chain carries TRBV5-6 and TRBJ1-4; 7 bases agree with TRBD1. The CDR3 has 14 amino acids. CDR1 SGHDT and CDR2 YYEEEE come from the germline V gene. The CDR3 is CASSLRDRPEKLFF. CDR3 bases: TGTGCCAGTAGCTTGCGGGACAGACCCGAAAAACTGTTTTTT.

CDR3 protein: CASSKGKTLKASGRALKEQYF. The CDR3 DNA reads TGTGCCAGCAGCAAAGGAAAAACGTTGAAGGCTAGCGGGAGGGCTTTGAAAGAGCAGTACTTC. The chain combines TRBV21-1 with TRBJ2-7; the table's TRBD2 call for D was not verified on the DNA. TRBV21-1 is a documented pseudogene. The CDR3 is made up of 21 amino acids.

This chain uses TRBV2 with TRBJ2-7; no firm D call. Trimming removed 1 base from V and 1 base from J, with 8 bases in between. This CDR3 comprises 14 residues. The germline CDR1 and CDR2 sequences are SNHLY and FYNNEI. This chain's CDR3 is CASSEGAESYEQYF. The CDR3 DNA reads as TGTGCCAGCAGTGAAGGGGCTGAGTCCTACGAGCAGTACTTC.

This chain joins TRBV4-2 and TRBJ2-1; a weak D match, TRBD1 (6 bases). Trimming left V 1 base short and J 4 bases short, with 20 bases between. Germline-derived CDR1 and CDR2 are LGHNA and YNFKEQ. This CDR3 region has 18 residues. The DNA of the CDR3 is TGTGCCAGCAGCCAAGTCTTACAGCGTGGGGGCACGTACAATGAGCAGTTCTTC. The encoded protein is CASSQVLQRGGTYNEQFF.

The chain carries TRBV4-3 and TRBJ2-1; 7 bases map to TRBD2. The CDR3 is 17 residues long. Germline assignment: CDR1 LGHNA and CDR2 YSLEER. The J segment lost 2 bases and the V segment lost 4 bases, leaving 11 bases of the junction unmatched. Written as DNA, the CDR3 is TGCGCCAGCAGCCCTACCTCCCTAGCGGCACCCTACAATGAGCAGTTCTTC. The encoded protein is CASSPTSLAAPYNEQFF.

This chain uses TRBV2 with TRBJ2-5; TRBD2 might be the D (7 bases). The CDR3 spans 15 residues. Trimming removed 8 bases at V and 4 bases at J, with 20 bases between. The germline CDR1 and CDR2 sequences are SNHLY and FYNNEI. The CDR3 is CASGREGGIRETQYF. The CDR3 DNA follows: TGTGCCAGCGGGAGAGAGGGGGGGATTCGAGAGACCCAGTACTTC.

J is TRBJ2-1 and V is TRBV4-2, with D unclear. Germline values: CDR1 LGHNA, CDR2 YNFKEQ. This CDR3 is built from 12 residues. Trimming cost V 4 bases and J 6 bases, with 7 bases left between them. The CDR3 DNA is TGTGCCAGCAGCCGCGGAAGCAATGAGCAGTTCTTC. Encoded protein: CASSRGSNEQFF.

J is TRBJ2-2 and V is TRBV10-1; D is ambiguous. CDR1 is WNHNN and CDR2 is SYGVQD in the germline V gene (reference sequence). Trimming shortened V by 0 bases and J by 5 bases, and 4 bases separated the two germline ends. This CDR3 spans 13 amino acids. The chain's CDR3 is CASSESPTGELFF. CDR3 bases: TGCGCCAGCAGTGAGTCCCCTACCGGGGAGCTGTTTTTT.

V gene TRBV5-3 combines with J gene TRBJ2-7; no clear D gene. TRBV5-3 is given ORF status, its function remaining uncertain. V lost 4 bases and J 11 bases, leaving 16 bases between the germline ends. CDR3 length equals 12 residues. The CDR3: CARSPSADEEYF. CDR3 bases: TGTGCCAGAAGCCCGTCAGCCGATGAGGAGTACTTC.

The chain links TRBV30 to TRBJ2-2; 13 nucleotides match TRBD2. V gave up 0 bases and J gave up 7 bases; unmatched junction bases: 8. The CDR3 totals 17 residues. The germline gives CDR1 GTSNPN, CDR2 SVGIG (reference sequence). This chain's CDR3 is CAWSVARTSGGGGELFF. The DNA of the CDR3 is TGTGCCTGGAGTGTTGCCCGCACTAGCGGGGGGGGCGGGGAGCTGTTTTTT.